This is a list of T cell receptor beta chains from one sample in a study of Graves' ophthalmopathy and Graves' hyperthyroidism. TCRdb called the multiplex PCR reads again in MiXCR, with one record for every CDR3 protein. The table has about 640,000 distinct CDR3 sequences, roughly two fifths seen once; the top ten hold 2.5% to 3.5%. Sequenced: peripheral blood. The source is an adult man with Graves' ophthalmopathy. The CDR3 runs from the conserved cysteine through the conserved F or W. A D gene is named only where the DNA matches it firmly. Only part of the rows carry a size: once, few, many, or a class if the clone is expanded.

cdr3_aa: CASSTQSFSSYEQYF
cdr3_nt: TGTGCCAGCAGTACGCAGAGCTTCAGCTCCTACGAGCAGTACTTC
j_call: TRBJ2-7
v_call: TRBV2
clone_size: .
d_call: .

cdr3_aa: CASSLQGHAAGANVLTF
cdr3_nt: TGTGCCAGCAGTCTACAGGGGCATGCTGCTGGGGCCAACGTCCTGACTTTC
j_call: TRBJ2-6
v_call: TRBV6-6
clone_size: many
d_call: TRBD1

cdr3_aa: CASSDSAGRGYTF
cdr3_nt: TGTGCCAGCAGTGACTCGGCCGGTCGGGGCTACACCTTC
j_call: TRBJ1-2
v_call: TRBV6-4
clone_size: many
d_call: .

cdr3_aa: CAIRTTETEAFF
cdr3_nt: TGTGCCATCAGAACGACAGAGACTGAAGCTTTCTTT
j_call: TRBJ1-1
v_call: TRBV10-3
clone_size: many
d_call: .

cdr3_aa: CSAGGGAGTDTQYF
cdr3_nt: TGCAGTGCTGGCGGAGGGGCCGGCACAGATACGCAGTACTTC
j_call: TRBJ2-5
v_call: TRBV20-1
clone_size: .
d_call: .

cdr3_aa: CASSIDLLRRDRANVLTF
cdr3_nt: TGTGCCAGTAGTATAGATCTTTTGCGAAGGGACAGGGCCAACGTCCTGACTTTC
j_call: TRBJ2-6
v_call: TRBV19
clone_size: many
d_call: .

cdr3_aa: CSADRQGANQPQHF
cdr3_nt: TGCAGTGCAGATCGACAGGGGGCGAATCAGCCCCAGCATTTT
j_call: TRBJ1-5
v_call: TRBV20-1
clone_size: few
d_call: TRBD1

cdr3_aa: CASSVGDSWEKLFF
cdr3_nt: TGTGCCAGCAGCGTAGGAGACAGCTGGGAAAAACTGTTTTTT
j_call: TRBJ1-4
v_call: TRBV9
clone_size: .
d_call: .

cdr3_aa: CASSLGLSETQYF
cdr3_nt: TGTGCCAGCAGCTTGGGATTGTCAGAGACCCAGTACTTC
j_call: TRBJ2-5
v_call: TRBV7-9
clone_size: many
d_call: .

cdr3_aa: CATSDRLAGGQETQYF
cdr3_nt: TGTGCCACCAGTGACCGACTAGCGGGAGGCCAAGAGACCCAGTACTTC
j_call: TRBJ2-5
v_call: TRBV24-1
clone_size: many
d_call: TRBD2

cdr3_aa: CASSLGVADQYF
cdr3_nt: TGCGCCAGCAGCTTGGGAGTAGCGGACCAGTACTTC
j_call: TRBJ2-5
v_call: TRBV5-1
clone_size: .
d_call: .

cdr3_aa: CASSYGQGFTGELFF
cdr3_nt: TGTGCCAGCAGTTATGGACAGGGTTTCACCGGGGAGCTGTTTTTT
j_call: TRBJ2-2
v_call: TRBV6-5
clone_size: .
d_call: TRBD1

cdr3_aa: CASSPNAGYDGYTF
cdr3_nt: TGTGCCAGCAGCCCGAATGCGGGGTACGATGGCTACACCTTC
j_call: TRBJ1-2
v_call: TRBV10-3
clone_size: .
d_call: .

cdr3_aa: CASSVGEAGEKLFF
cdr3_nt: TGCGCCAGCAGTGTAGGGGAAGCGGGTGAAAAACTGTTTTTT
j_call: TRBJ1-4
v_call: TRBV10-2
clone_size: .
d_call: .

cdr3_aa: CASSYNRVDGYTF
cdr3_nt: TGTGCCAGCAGCTATAACAGGGTGGATGGCTACACCTTC
j_call: TRBJ1-2
v_call: TRBV11-2
clone_size: once
d_call: .

cdr3_aa: CASSQARVAGAAGANVLTF
cdr3_nt: TGCGCCAGCAGCCAAGCTCGGGTAGCGGGAGCAGCCGGGGCCAACGTCCTGACTTTC
j_call: TRBJ2-6
v_call: TRBV4-3
clone_size: few
d_call: TRBD2

cdr3_aa: CASSQHSVGEQYF
cdr3_nt: TGCGCCAGCAGCCAACACAGCGTCGGGGAGCAGTACTTC
j_call: TRBJ2-7
v_call: TRBV4-1
clone_size: .
d_call: .

cdr3_aa: CAGGSQAPLSSGANVLTF
cdr3_nt: TGTGCCGGCGGCAGCCAGGCACCTTTGAGCTCTGGGGCCAACGTCCTGACTTTC
j_call: TRBJ2-6
v_call: TRBV6-4
clone_size: .
d_call: .

cdr3_aa: CATSRDRDGYGYTF
cdr3_nt: TGTGCCACCAGCAGAGACAGGGACGGCTATGGCTACACCTTC
j_call: TRBJ1-2
v_call: TRBV15
clone_size: once
d_call: .

cdr3_aa: CASSTGQGRGNTIYF
cdr3_nt: TGTGCCAGCAGCACCGGACAGGGGAGGGGAAACACCATATATTTT
j_call: TRBJ1-3
v_call: TRBV9
clone_size: many
d_call: TRBD1

cdr3_aa: CASSSPPGQLNTEAFF
cdr3_nt: TGTGCCAGCAGCTCTCCTCCGGGACAGCTGAACACTGAAGCTTTCTTT
j_call: TRBJ1-1
v_call: TRBV7-9
clone_size: many
d_call: TRBD1

cdr3_aa: CASSLEGSDTQYF
cdr3_nt: TGTGCCAGCAGCTTGGAGGGGTCAGATACGCAGTATTTT
j_call: TRBJ2-3
v_call: TRBV7-2
clone_size: .
d_call: .

cdr3_aa: CASSLRVAGVNEQFF
cdr3_nt: TGTGCCAGCAGCTTGAGAGTAGCGGGAGTCAATGAGCAGTTCTTC
j_call: TRBJ2-1
v_call: TRBV25-1
clone_size: .
d_call: TRBD2

cdr3_aa: CASSFGETGYTF
cdr3_nt: TGCGCCAGCAGCTTCGGGGAAACCGGCTACACCTTC
j_call: TRBJ1-2
v_call: TRBV5-1
clone_size: many
d_call: .

cdr3_aa: CASSLQEAGNTIYF
cdr3_nt: TGTGCCAGCAGCTTACAGGAGGCAGGAAACACCATATATTTT
j_call: TRBJ1-3
v_call: TRBV13
clone_size: .
d_call: .

cdr3_aa: CASSSWSGTYEQYF
cdr3_nt: TGTGCCAGCAGCTCCTGGAGTGGGACCTACGAGCAGTACTTC
j_call: TRBJ2-7
v_call: TRBV7-8
clone_size: many
d_call: .

cdr3_aa: CATSTTGQRNTEAFF
cdr3_nt: TGTGCCACCAGCACCACCGGACAGAGGAACACTGAAGCTTTCTTT
j_call: TRBJ1-1
v_call: TRBV15
clone_size: .
d_call: .

cdr3_aa: CASIATGTLNEKLFF
cdr3_nt: TGTGCCAGCATCGCGACAGGGACACTAAATGAAAAACTGTTTTTT
j_call: TRBJ1-4
v_call: TRBV2
clone_size: .
d_call: TRBD1

cdr3_aa: CASTMSWTEAFF
cdr3_nt: TGTGCCAGCACCATGAGTTGGACTGAAGCTTTCTTT
j_call: TRBJ1-1
v_call: TRBV5-8
clone_size: many
d_call: .

cdr3_aa: CASSIGDLQDPYEQYF
cdr3_nt: TGTGCCAGTAGTATAGGGGATCTACAGGACCCCTACGAGCAGTACTTC
j_call: TRBJ2-7
v_call: TRBV19
clone_size: few
d_call: .

cdr3_aa: CASSQGRASGVYEQYF
cdr3_nt: TGTGCCAGCAGCCAAGGGCGGGCTAGCGGAGTTTACGAGCAGTACTTC
j_call: TRBJ2-7
v_call: TRBV3-1
clone_size: .
d_call: TRBD2

cdr3_aa: CASSLWQNNSPLHF
cdr3_nt: TGTGCCAGCAGTTTGTGGCAGAATAATTCACCCCTCCACTTT
j_call: TRBJ1-6
v_call: TRBV27
clone_size: many
d_call: .

cdr3_aa: CASSKQDPGTDTQYF
cdr3_nt: TGTGCCAGCAGCAAACAGGATCCTGGCACAGATACGCAGTATTTT
j_call: TRBJ2-3
v_call: TRBV7-8
clone_size: .
d_call: .

cdr3_aa: CSARTDSNQPQHF
cdr3_nt: TGCAGTGCACGGACAGATAGCAATCAGCCCCAGCATTTT
j_call: TRBJ1-5
v_call: TRBV20-1
clone_size: many
d_call: .

cdr3_aa: CARTGFPEAFF
cdr3_nt: TGCGCCAGGACAGGGTTCCCTGAAGCTTTCTTT
j_call: TRBJ1-1
v_call: TRBV10-1
clone_size: .
d_call: TRBD1

cdr3_aa: CASSQERDSGTQYF
cdr3_nt: TGCGCCAGCAGCCAAGAACGGGACAGTGGGACCCAGTACTTC
j_call: TRBJ2-5
v_call: TRBV5-1
clone_size: .
d_call: TRBD1

cdr3_aa: CASSQTRSGTAHNYGYTF
cdr3_nt: TGCGCCAGCAGCCAAACCCGATCCGGGACAGCACATAACTATGGCTACACCTTC
j_call: TRBJ1-2
v_call: TRBV4-3
clone_size: .
d_call: TRBD1

cdr3_aa: CATSSLAPGNSYEQYF
cdr3_nt: TGTGCCACCAGCAGCTTAGCGCCGGGAAACTCCTACGAGCAGTACTTC
j_call: TRBJ2-7
v_call: TRBV15
clone_size: .
d_call: .

cdr3_aa: CATSRGGANYGYTF
cdr3_nt: TGTGCCACCAGCAGAGGCGGGGCGAACTATGGCTACACCTTC
j_call: TRBJ1-2
v_call: TRBV15
clone_size: many
d_call: .

cdr3_aa: CAISIGTGASPLHF
cdr3_nt: TGTGCCATCAGTATCGGGACAGGGGCCTCACCCCTCCACTTT
j_call: TRBJ1-6
v_call: TRBV10-3
clone_size: .
d_call: TRBD1

cdr3_aa: CASSRLGGGAEQETQYF
cdr3_nt: TGTGCCAGCAGCCGGCTCGGAGGGGGCGCGGAACAAGAGACCCAGTACTTC
j_call: TRBJ2-5
v_call: TRBV10-3
clone_size: .
d_call: .

cdr3_aa: CSGWAGTQYF
cdr3_nt: TGCAGCGGGTGGGCCGGGACCCAGTACTTC
j_call: TRBJ2-5
v_call: TRBV29-1
clone_size: .
d_call: .

cdr3_aa: CATSDFADNEQFF
cdr3_nt: TGTGCCACCAGTGATTTTGCTGACAATGAGCAGTTCTTC
j_call: TRBJ2-1
v_call: TRBV24-1
clone_size: .
d_call: .

cdr3_aa: CASSQDGVSGANVLTF
cdr3_nt: TGCGCCAGCAGCCAAGATGGCGTCTCTGGGGCCAACGTCCTGACTTTC
j_call: TRBJ2-6
v_call: TRBV4-3
clone_size: many
d_call: .

cdr3_aa: CASSWPADYEQYF
cdr3_nt: TGTGCCAGCAGCTGGCCTGCGGACTACGAGCAGTACTTC
j_call: TRBJ2-7
v_call: TRBV24-1
clone_size: .
d_call: .

cdr3_aa: CSVTGGGYTF
cdr3_nt: TGCAGCGTGACAGGGGGTGGGTACACCTTC
j_call: TRBJ1-2
v_call: TRBV29-1
clone_size: few
d_call: TRBD1

cdr3_aa: CASSVTGPLNEKLFF
cdr3_nt: TGTGCCAGCAGTGTAACGGGACCGCTTAATGAAAAACTGTTTTTT
j_call: TRBJ1-4
v_call: TRBV9
clone_size: .
d_call: .

cdr3_aa: CASSHRDRGAEAFF
cdr3_nt: TGCGCCAGCAGCCATCGGGACAGGGGCGCTGAAGCTTTCTTT
j_call: TRBJ1-1
v_call: TRBV9
clone_size: .
d_call: TRBD1

cdr3_aa: CATSDSRGGAYEQYF
cdr3_nt: TGTGCCACCAGTGATTCTCGAGGAGGGGCTTACGAGCAGTACTTC
j_call: TRBJ2-7
v_call: TRBV24-1
clone_size: many
d_call: .

cdr3_aa: CSARESGTYGYTF
cdr3_nt: TGCAGTGCTAGAGAATCAGGGACCTATGGCTACACCTTC
j_call: TRBJ1-2
v_call: TRBV20-1
clone_size: few
d_call: .